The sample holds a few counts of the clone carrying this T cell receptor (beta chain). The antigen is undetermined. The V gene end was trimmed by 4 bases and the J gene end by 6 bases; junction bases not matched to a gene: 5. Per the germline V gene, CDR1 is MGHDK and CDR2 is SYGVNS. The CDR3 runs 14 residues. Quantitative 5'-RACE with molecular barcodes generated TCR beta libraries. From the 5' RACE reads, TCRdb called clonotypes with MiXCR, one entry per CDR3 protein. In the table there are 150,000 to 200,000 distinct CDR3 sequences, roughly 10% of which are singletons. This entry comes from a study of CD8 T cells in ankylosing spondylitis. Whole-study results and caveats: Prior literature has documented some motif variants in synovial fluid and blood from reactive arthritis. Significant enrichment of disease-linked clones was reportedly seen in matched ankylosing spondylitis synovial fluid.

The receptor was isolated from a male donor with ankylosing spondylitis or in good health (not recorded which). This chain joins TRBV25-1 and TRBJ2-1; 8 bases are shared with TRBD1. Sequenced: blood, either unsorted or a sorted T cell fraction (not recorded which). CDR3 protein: CASSVTGAVNEQFF. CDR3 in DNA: TGTGCCAGCAGTGTGACAGGGGCTGTCAATGAGCAGTTCTTC. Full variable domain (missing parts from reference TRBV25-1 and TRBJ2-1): EADIYQTPRYLVIGTGKKITLECSQTMGHDKMYWYQQDPGMELHLIHYSYGVNSTEKGDLSSESTVSRIRTEHFPLTLESARPSHTSQYLCASSVTGAVNEQFFGPGTRLTVL.